This T cell receptor beta chain emerged from a study of shared clonotypes between healthy human individuals. Donation came from healthy HIV-negative adults that had no recent acute infections or vaccinations. Some clones are missing from TCRdb's copy, which holds only in-frame ones; the method was immunoSEQ multiplex PCR. The sample includes 800,000 to 1,200,000 clones, around 82% of them seen just once. Ten or more counts support this clone. Its antigen is undetermined. Findings and limits, study-wide: Only blood samples were collected, and tissue repertoires likely differ. The study found roughly 5% of naive CD4 clonotypes shared across a handful of donors.

The source of this sequence is a man aged 18 to 35 in good health. Some clones in this sample may be carry-over from other donors' samples. The sample taken for sequencing was memory CD4+ T cells from PBMCs. Subset: CD45RA-negative fraction.

In DNA form, the CDR3 reads TGTGCCAGCAGTTTAAGCACGGGACAGCGCGGGGGCTACACCTTC. It translates to CASSLSTGQRGGYTF. The rearrangement links TRBV28 to TRBJ1-2; 7 bases align to TRBD1. Germline CDR1 MDHEN, CDR2 SYDVKM. This CDR3 region has 15 residues. V trimming: 2 bases; J trimming: 8 bases; junction bases outside the gene matches: 11.